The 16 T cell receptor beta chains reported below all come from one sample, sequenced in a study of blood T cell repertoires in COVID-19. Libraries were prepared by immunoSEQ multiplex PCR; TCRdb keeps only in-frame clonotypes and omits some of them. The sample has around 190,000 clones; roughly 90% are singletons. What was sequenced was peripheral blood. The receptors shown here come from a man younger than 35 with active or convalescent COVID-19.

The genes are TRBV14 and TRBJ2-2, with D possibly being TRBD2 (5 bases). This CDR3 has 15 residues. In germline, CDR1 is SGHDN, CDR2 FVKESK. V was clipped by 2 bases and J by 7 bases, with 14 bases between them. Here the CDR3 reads CASSQPNRGGGELFF. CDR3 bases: TGTGCCAGCAGCCAACCGAACCGCGGAGGCGGGGAGCTGTTTTTT.

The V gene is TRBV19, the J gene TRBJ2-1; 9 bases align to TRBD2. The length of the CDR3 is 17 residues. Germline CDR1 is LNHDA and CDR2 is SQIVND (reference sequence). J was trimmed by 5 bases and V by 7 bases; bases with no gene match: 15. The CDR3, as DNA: TGTGCCAGTAAATTGCGTAGCGGGGGACAAGGGAACAATGAGCAGTTCTTC. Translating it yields CASKLRSGGQGNNEQFF.

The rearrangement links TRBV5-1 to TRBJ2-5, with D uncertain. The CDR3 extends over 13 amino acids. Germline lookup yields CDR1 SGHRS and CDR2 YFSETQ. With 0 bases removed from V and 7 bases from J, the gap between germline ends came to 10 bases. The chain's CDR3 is CASSLESRGTQYF. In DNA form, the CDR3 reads TGCGCCAGCAGCTTGGAATCCCGAGGGACCCAGTACTTC.

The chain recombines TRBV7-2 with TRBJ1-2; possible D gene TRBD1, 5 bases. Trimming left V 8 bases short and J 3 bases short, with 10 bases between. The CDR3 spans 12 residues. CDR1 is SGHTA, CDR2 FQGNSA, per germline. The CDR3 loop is CASVGGDYGYTF. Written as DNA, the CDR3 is TGTGCCAGCGTCGGGGGGGACTATGGCTACACCTTC.

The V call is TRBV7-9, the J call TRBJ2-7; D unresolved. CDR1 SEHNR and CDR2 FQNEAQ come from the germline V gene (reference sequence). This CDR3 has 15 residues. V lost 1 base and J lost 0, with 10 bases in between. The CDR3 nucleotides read TGTGCCAGCAGCTTAGATCTCCTAAGCTCCTACGAGCAGTACTTC. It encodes CASSLDLLSSYEQYF.

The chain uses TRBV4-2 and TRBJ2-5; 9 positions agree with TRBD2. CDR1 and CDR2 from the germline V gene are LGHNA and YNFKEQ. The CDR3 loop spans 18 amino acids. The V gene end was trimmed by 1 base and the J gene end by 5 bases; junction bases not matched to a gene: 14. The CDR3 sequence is CASSQVRLAAGSGETQYF. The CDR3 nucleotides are TGTGCCAGCAGCCAAGTGAGACTAGCGGCGGGATCTGGGGAGACCCAGTACTTC.

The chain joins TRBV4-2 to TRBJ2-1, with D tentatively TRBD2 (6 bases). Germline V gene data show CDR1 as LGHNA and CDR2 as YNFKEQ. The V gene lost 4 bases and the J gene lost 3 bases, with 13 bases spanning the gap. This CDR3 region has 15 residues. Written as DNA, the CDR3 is TGTGCCAGCAGCCCAACTAGCCCCGGCTACAATGAGCAGTTCTTC. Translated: CASSPTSPGYNEQFF.

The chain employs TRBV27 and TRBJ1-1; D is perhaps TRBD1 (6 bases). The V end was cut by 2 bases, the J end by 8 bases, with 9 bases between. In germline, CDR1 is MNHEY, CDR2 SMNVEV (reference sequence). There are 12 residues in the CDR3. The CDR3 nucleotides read TGTGCCAGCAGTTTACTCAGGGGCGAAGCTTTCTTT. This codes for CASSLLRGEAFF.

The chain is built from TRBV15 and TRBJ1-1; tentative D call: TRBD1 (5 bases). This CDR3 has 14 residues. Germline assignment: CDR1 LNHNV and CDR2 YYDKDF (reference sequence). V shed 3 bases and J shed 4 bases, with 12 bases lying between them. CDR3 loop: CATSSPRDITEAFF. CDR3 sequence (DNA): TGTGCCACCAGCAGTCCCAGGGATATCACTGAAGCTTTCTTT.

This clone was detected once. The CDR3 region is CASSHGTVEGYTF. The CDR3 bases are TGTGCCAGCTCACATGGGACAGTCGAGGGCTACACCTTC. J is TRBJ1-2 and V is TRBV18; the match to TRBD1 covers 7 bases. Germline trimming cut 4 bases from V and 8 bases from J; bases unmatched to any gene: 7. The germline V gene has CDR1 KGHSH and CDR2 LQKENI. This CDR3 has 13 amino acids.

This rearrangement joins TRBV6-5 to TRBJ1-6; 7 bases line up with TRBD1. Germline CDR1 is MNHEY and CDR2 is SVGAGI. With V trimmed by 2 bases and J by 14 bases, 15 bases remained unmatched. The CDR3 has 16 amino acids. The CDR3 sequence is CASSYRWDSPKGALHF. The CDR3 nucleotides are TGTGCCAGCAGTTACAGGTGGGACAGCCCTAAGGGGGCCCTCCACTTT.

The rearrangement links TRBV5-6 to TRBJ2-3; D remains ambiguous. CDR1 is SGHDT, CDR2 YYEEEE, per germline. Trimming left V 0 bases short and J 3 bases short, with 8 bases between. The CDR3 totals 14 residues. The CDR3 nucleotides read TGTGCCAGCAGCTTGGGTAACGGGACAGATACGCAGTATTTT. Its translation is CASSLGNGTDTQYF.

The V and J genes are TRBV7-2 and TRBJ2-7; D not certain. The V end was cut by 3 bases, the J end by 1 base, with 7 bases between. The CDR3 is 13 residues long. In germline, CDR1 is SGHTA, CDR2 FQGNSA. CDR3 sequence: CASSFAVSYEQYF. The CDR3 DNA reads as TGTGCCAGCAGCTTTGCAGTATCCTACGAGCAGTACTTC.

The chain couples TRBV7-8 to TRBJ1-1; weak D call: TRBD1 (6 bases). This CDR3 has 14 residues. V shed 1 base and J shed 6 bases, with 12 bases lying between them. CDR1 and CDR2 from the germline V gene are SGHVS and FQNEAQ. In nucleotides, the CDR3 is TGTGCCAGCAGCTTAGAATTGGGGGCGGCTGAAGCTTTCTTT. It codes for CASSLELGAAEAFF.

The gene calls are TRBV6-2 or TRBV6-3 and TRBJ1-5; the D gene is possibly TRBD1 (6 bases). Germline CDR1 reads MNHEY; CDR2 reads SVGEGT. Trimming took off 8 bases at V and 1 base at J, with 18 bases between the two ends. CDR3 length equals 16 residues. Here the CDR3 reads CASRRLGGGSNQPQHF. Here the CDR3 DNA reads TGTGCCAGCCGCCGATTAGGGGGGGGAAGCAATCAGCCCCAGCATTTT.

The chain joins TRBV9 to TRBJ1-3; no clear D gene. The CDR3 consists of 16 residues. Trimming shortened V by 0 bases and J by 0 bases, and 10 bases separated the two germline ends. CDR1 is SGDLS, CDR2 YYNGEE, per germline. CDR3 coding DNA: TGTGCCAGCAGCGTAGACGCGGCTAGCTCTGGAAACACCATATATTTT. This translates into CASSVDAASSGNTIYF. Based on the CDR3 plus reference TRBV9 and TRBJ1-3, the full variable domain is DSGVTQTPKHLITATGQRVTLRCSPRSGDLSVYWYQQSLDQGLQFLIQYYNGEERAKGNILERFSAQQFPDLHSELNLSSLELGDSALYFCASSVDAASSGNTIYFGEGSWLTVV.